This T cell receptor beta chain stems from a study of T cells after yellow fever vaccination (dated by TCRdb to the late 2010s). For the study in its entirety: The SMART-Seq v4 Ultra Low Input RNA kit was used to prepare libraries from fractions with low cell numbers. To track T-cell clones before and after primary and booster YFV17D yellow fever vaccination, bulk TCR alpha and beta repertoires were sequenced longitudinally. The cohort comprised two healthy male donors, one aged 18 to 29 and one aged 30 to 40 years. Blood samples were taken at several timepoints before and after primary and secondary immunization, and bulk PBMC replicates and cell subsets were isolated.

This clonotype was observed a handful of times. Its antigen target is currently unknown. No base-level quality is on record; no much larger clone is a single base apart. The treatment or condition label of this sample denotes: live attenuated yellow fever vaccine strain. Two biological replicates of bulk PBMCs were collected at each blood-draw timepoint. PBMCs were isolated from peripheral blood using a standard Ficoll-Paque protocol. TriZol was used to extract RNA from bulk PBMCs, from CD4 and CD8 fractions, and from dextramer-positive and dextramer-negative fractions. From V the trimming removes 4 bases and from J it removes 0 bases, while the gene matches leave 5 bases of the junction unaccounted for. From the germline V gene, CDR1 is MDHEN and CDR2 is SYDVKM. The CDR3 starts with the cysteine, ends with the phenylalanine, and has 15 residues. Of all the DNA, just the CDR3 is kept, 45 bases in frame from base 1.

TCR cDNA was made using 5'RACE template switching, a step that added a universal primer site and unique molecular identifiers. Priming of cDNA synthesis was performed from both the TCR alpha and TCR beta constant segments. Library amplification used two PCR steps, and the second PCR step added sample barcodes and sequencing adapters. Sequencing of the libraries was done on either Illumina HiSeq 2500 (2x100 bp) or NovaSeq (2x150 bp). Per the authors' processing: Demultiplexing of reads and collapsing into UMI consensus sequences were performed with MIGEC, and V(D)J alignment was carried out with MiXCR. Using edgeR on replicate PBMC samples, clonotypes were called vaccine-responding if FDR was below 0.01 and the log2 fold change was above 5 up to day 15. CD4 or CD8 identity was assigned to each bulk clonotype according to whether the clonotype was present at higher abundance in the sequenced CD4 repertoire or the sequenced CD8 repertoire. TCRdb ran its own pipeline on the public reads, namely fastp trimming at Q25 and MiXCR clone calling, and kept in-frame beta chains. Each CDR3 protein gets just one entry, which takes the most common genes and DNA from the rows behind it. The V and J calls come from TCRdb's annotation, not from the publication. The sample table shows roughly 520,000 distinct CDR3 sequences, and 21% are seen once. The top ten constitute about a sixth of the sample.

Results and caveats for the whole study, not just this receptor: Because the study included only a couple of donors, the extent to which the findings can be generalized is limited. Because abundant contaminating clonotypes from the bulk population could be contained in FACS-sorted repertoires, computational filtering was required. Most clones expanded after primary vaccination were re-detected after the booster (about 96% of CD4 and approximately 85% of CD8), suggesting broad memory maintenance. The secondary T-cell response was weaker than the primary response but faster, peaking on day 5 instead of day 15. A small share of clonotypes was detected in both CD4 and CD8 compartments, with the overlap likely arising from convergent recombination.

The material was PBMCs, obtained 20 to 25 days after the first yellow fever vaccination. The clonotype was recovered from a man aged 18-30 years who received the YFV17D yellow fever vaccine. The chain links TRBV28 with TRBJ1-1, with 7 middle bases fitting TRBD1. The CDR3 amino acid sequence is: CASSSQGRMNTEAFF. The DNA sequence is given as TGTGCCAGCAGTTCACAGGGGAGGATGAACACTGAAGCTTTCTTT.